This entry is about one T cell receptor beta chain. What it binds is unknown. Template switching added a universal primer binding site, and final cDNA carried unique molecular identifiers. One entry per CDR3 protein results from TCRdb running MiXCR on the 5' RACE reads. The profile shows 450,000 or so distinct CDR3 sequences, 13% to 15% of them singletons. This entry is derived from a study of identical twins. Study outcomes and limitations: The study found excess low generation probability among twin-shared out-of-frame alpha sequences. One should note that invariant MAIT and iNKT cells could partly confound zero-insertion analyses.

In every case, the donor was a healthy Caucasian. This sample was shared with a second study, whose subject was yellow fever vaccine responses in identical twins.

The sequence was collected from a young woman in good health. The sample consisted of CD4+ T cells sorted from blood.

The CDR3 sequence is CASSTSGTGGYEQYF. CDR3 nucleotide sequence: TGTGCCAGCAGTACGTCCGGGACAGGGGGCTACGAGCAGTACTTC. The chain uses TRBV12-3 or TRBV12-4 and TRBJ2-7; 11 nucleotides match TRBD1. V lost 5 bases to trimming and J lost 3 bases; unmatched junction nucleotides: 6. CDR3 size: 15 residues.